Shown below are 28 T cell receptor beta chains from a single sample sequenced in a study of cytomegalovirus exposure and HLA in healthy donors. Use of 60 Vbeta and 13 Jbeta primers characterized the PCR. Assay used: immunoSEQ multiplex PCR; TCRdb lists only in-frame clones, some missing. The table lists under 70,000 clones. The sample was PBMCs. All receptors come from a female donor in good health and CMV-seropositive.

The genes are TRBV6-1 and TRBJ2-1; no clear D. The CDR3 loop spans 14 amino acids. Germline CDR1 is MNHNS and CDR2 is SASEGT. The V and J ends lost 2 bases and 2 bases respectively, with 7 bases between them. In nucleotides, the CDR3 is TGTGCCAGCAGTGAAACAGTAACCTACAATGAGCAGTTCTTC. As protein: CASSETVTYNEQFF.

The CDR3 reads CATSATGTSYGYTF. CDR3 DNA: TGTGCCACCAGCGCAACCGGGACAAGTTATGGCTACACCTTC. The rearrangement links TRBV15 to TRBJ1-2; the D gene is possibly TRBD1 (6 bases). Trimming shortened V by 5 bases and J by 5 bases, and 15 bases separated the two germline ends. The CDR3 covers 14 residues. Germline CDR1 and CDR2: LNHNV and YYDKDF (reference sequence).

The chain is built from TRBV5-4 and TRBJ1-6; no definite D call. CDR3 length equals 11 residues. Trimming left V 0 bases short and J 14 bases short, with 6 bases between. CDR1 and CDR2 (germline): SGHNT, YYREEE (reference sequence). The CDR3 DNA follows: TGTGCCAGCAGCTTGGGGGAGTCCCTCCACTTT. Encoded protein: CASSLGESLHF. Full variable domain (remainder filled in from reference TRBV5-4 and TRBJ1-6): ETGVTQSPTHLIKTRGQQVTLRCSSQSGHNTVSWYQQALGQGPQFIFQYYREEENGRGNFPPRFSGLQFPNYSSELNVNALELDDSALYLCASSLGESLHFGNGTRLTVT.

V gene TRBV9 combines with J gene TRBJ2-7; no clear D gene. The CDR3 consists of 15 residues. Trimming took off 0 bases at V and 0 bases at J, with 10 bases between the two ends. Germline V lookup: CDR1 SGDLS, CDR2 YYNGEE. CDR3 nucleotide sequence: TGTGCCAGCAGCGTAGAAGGAGCGAGCTCCTACGAGCAGTACTTC. As protein: CASSVEGASSYEQYF.

V gene TRBV28 combines with J gene TRBJ2-7; 9 nucleotides agree with TRBD1. The germline V gene encodes CDR1 MDHEN and CDR2 SYDVKM. Unmatched junction bases numbered 5, after V lost 6 bases and J lost 5 bases. This CDR3 is built from 13 residues. This chain's CDR3 is CASRSGQGNEQYF. The CDR3 DNA reads as TGTGCCAGCAGATCAGGACAGGGGAACGAGCAGTACTTC.

The genes are TRBV19 and TRBJ1-2; weak D call: TRBD1 (6 bases). V was pared by 5 bases and J by 4 bases, with 14 bases between. CDR1 and CDR2 (germline): LNHDA, SQIVND (reference sequence). The CDR3 runs 14 residues. The CDR3 region is CASSPRTGTYGYTF. DNA of the CDR3: TGTGCCAGTAGTCCACGAACAGGGACCTATGGCTACACCTTC.

The V gene is TRBV2, the J gene TRBJ2-7; D is possibly TRBD2 (7 bases). V lost 7 bases to trimming and J lost 0 bases, with 16 bases between them. The CDR3 runs to 15 residues. Germline V CDR1 and CDR2: SNHLY, FYNNEI. The CDR3, as DNA: TGTGCCAGCACCGAAGGGGGGGAGAGCTCCTACGAGCAGTACTTC. Its protein product is CASTEGGESSYEQYF. Supplemented by reference TRBV2 and TRBJ2-7, the full variable domain reads EPEVTQTPSHQVTQMGQEVILRCVPISNHLYFYWYRQILGQKVEFLVSFYNNEISEKSEIFDDQFSVERPDGSNFTLKIRSTKLEDSAMYFCASTEGGESSYEQYFGPGTRLTVT.

This CDR3 reads CASSPLAGVGADTQYF. CDR3 sequence (DNA): TGTGCCAGCAGCCCACTAGCGGGAGTTGGGGCAGATACGCAGTATTTT. V and J are TRBV5-6 and TRBJ2-3, with TRBD2 matching over 11 bases. The CDR3 extends over 16 amino acids. V was pared by 4 bases and J by 4 bases, with 8 bases of the junction left unmatched. Germline V gene data show CDR1 as SGHDT and CDR2 as YYEEEE.

The chain carries TRBV6-1 and TRBJ1-5, with D perhaps TRBD1 (6 bases). This CDR3 contains 14 residues. Germline V gene sequence: CDR1 MNHNS, CDR2 SASEGT. With 6 bases removed from V and 0 bases from J, the gap between germline ends came to 9 bases. As DNA, the CDR3 is TGTGCCAGCAGAACAGGGTATAGCAATCAGCCCCAGCATTTT. It yields the protein CASRTGYSNQPQHF.

The chain carries TRBV25-1 and TRBJ2-3, with a tentative D call TRBD2 (7 bases). The germline CDR1 and CDR2 sequences are MGHDK and SYGVNS. V lost 3 bases and J lost 2, with 18 bases in between. The CDR3 totals 17 residues. The CDR3: CASSDSHGGALTDTQYF. The CDR3 DNA is TGTGCCAGCAGTGATTCCCATGGGGGGGCCCTCACAGATACGCAGTATTTT.

V usage is TRBV5-4 and J usage is TRBJ2-1; 8 positions match TRBD2. This CDR3 spans 16 amino acids. Trimming removed 5 bases from V and 0 bases from J; junction bases left unmatched: 7. In germline, CDR1 is SGHNT, CDR2 YYREEE (reference sequence). This CDR3 is CASSAGGGRSYNEQFF. CDR3 coding DNA: TGTGCCAGCAGTGCTGGCGGGGGGCGCTCCTACAATGAGCAGTTCTTC.

The chain is built from TRBV25-1 and TRBJ2-7; D gene unclear. The CDR3 loop spans 10 amino acids. CDR1 is MGHDK, CDR2 SYGVNS, per germline. The V gene lost 5 bases and the J gene lost 6 bases, with 5 bases spanning the gap. The CDR3 sequence: CASSSSEQYF. In DNA, the CDR3 is TGTGCCAGCAGTTCGAGCGAGCAGTACTTC.

Points on this clone: The same CDR3 is also encoded by other DNA sequences in this sample. The genes are TRBV30 and TRBJ1-1, with a tentative D call TRBD1 (6 bases). Trimming pared 1 base from V and 3 bases from J, leaving 9 bases between. The CDR3 totals 13 residues. CDR1 and CDR2 from the germline V gene are GTSNPN and SVGIG (reference sequence). This chain's CDR3 is CAWSGTADTEAFF. The DNA of the CDR3 is TGTGCCTGGAGTGGGACAGCGGACACTGAAGCTTTCTTT.

The rearrangement joins TRBV5-6 to TRBJ1-1; D not certain. Trimming took off 4 bases at V and 6 bases at J, with 10 bases between the two ends. CDR3 length: 12 residues. Per the germline V gene, CDR1 is SGHDT and CDR2 is YYEEEE. CDR3 amino acids: CASSQVIPEAFF. In DNA, the CDR3 is TGTGCCAGCAGCCAGGTAATCCCTGAAGCTTTCTTT.

The rearrangement joins TRBV28 to TRBJ1-2, with D possibly being TRBD1 (5 bases). The CDR3 is 13 amino acids. V dropped 4 bases and J dropped 6 bases, with 12 bases sitting between them. From germline, CDR1 is MDHEN and CDR2 SYDVKM. The CDR3 nucleotides read TGTGCCAGCAGTTGGAGGGGTGTGAATGGCTACACCTTC. This gives the protein CASSWRGVNGYTF.

J is TRBJ2-7 and V is TRBV5-4; 10 bases align to TRBD2. From germline, CDR1 is SGHNT and CDR2 YYREEE (reference sequence). The length of the CDR3 is 17 residues. V dropped 1 base and J dropped 4; count of bases not matched to a gene: 11. Written as DNA, the CDR3 is TGTGCCAGCAGCTTGTCCCCCAATAGCGGGGGGATATACGAGCAGTACTTC. It yields the protein CASSLSPNSGGIYEQYF.

The chain joins TRBV30 to TRBJ2-7, with 7 bases matching TRBD2. Trimming at V came to 2 bases and at J to 0 bases, leaving 7 bases not matched to a gene. This CDR3 is 15 amino acids long. Germline V CDR1 and CDR2: GTSNPN, SVGIG (reference sequence). CDR3 sequence reads: CAWSLGLAGSYEQYF. Written as DNA, the CDR3 is TGTGCCTGGAGTCTTGGATTAGCGGGCTCCTACGAGCAGTACTTC. Together with reference TRBV30 and TRBJ2-7, the CDR3 gives the full variable domain: SQTIHQWPATLVQPVGSPLSLECTVEGTSNPNLYWYRQAAGRGLQLLFYSVGIGQISSEVPQNLSASRPQDRQFILSSKKLLLSDSGFYLCAWSLGLAGSYEQYFGPGTRLTVT.

V is TRBV27 and J is TRBJ1-4, with 7 bases matching TRBD1. CDR3 length: 15 amino acids. Germline V CDR1 and CDR2: MNHEY, SMNVEV (reference sequence). The junction had 8 bases not matched to a gene; V was cut back by 6 bases and J by 4 bases. The CDR3 is CASRRRQGRNEKLFF. As DNA, the CDR3 is TGTGCCAGCAGGCGAAGACAGGGCCGTAATGAAAAACTGTTTTTT.

V and J are TRBV4-2 and TRBJ1-2; 10 bases fit TRBD1. Germline trimming cut 4 bases from V and 7 bases from J; bases unmatched to any gene: 9. In germline, CDR1 is LGHNA, CDR2 YNFKEQ. CDR3 length equals 15 residues. CDR3 sequence: CASSPETGGEVGYTF. The DNA for the CDR3 is TGTGCCAGCAGCCCGGAGACAGGGGGCGAGGTTGGCTACACCTTC.

The chain combines TRBV14 with TRBJ1-1; D perhaps matches TRBD1 (6 bases). CDR3 size: 14 residues. V was shortened by 4 bases and J by 4 bases, with 13 bases between the two germline ends. Germline-derived CDR1 and CDR2 are SGHDN and FVKESK. The CDR3 spells CASSLYRGSTEAFF. Written as DNA, the CDR3 is TGTGCCAGCAGCCTCTATAGGGGGTCCACTGAAGCTTTCTTT.

The V and J genes are TRBV28 and TRBJ1-2, with TRBD1 as a possible D gene (5 bases). The germline V and J ends were trimmed by 8 bases and 8 bases, with 18 bases remaining between them. The CDR3 has 13 amino acids. Germline CDR1 reads MDHEN; CDR2 reads SYDVKM. CDR3 sequence: CASGGLRSGGYTF. For the CDR3, the DNA is TGTGCCAGCGGTGGGTTAAGGTCAGGGGGCTACACCTTC.

V is TRBV6-1 and J is TRBJ2-3; TRBD1 aligns across 7 bases. The germline CDR1 and CDR2 sequences are MNHNS and SASEGT. This CDR3 spans 14 amino acids. The V segment lost 3 bases and the J segment 2 bases; nucleotides outside the gene matches: 2. This CDR3 is CASSETGLTDTQYF. The CDR3 DNA follows: TGTGCCAGCAGTGAGACAGGGCTCACAGATACGCAGTATTTT.

This chain connects TRBV4-3 to TRBJ1-4; a possible D gene is TRBD1 (6 bases). The CDR3 covers 15 residues. Trimming cost V 4 bases and J 11 bases, with 20 bases left between them. Germline V gives CDR1 LGHNA, CDR2 YSLEER. CDR3: CASSPGDLDVSKLFF. For the CDR3, the DNA is TGCGCCAGCAGCCCAGGGGACCTGGACGTATCGAAACTGTTTTTT.

The V call is TRBV15, the J call TRBJ2-2; TRBD2 matches 9 bases. CDR1 and CDR2 (germline): LNHNV, YYDKDF (reference sequence). The V gene end was trimmed by 0 bases and the J gene end by 0 bases; junction bases not matched to a gene: 2. The CDR3 has 17 amino acids. Here the CDR3 reads CATSRDKRGANTGELFF. DNA for the CDR3: TGTGCCACCAGCAGAGATAAGCGGGGGGCGAACACCGGGGAGCTGTTTTTT.

The chain links TRBV27 to TRBJ2-2; 8 bases match TRBD1. CDR1 and CDR2 (germline): MNHEY, SMNVEV (reference sequence). V was clipped by 6 bases and J by 1 base; unmatched bases: 4. This CDR3 spans 15 amino acids. CDR3 coding DNA: TGTGCCAGCAGGCTACAGGGGGGGAACACCGGGGAGCTGTTTTTT. Translation: CASRLQGGNTGELFF.

The chain employs TRBV6-5 and TRBJ1-3; D is unclear. The CDR3 extends over 13 amino acids. Trimming removed 5 bases at V and 3 bases at J, with 8 bases between. Germline V gene sequence: CDR1 MNHEY, CDR2 SVGAGI. The CDR3 region has the DNA TGTGCCAGCAGTGCAAGCCTTGGAAACACCATATATTTT. Its protein is CASSASLGNTIYF.

The rearrangement uses TRBV4-1 and TRBJ2-7; 9 bases align to TRBD1. V lost 4 bases and J lost 10; bases outside the gene matches: 8. Germline-derived CDR1 and CDR2 are MGHRA and YSYEKL. The CDR3 has 13 residues. The CDR3 sequence: CASSPATGGRQYF. CDR3 nucleotides: TGCGCCAGCAGCCCAGCGACAGGGGGACGCCAGTACTTC.

The chain employs TRBV5-1 and TRBJ2-3, with 10 positions matching TRBD1. CDR1 SGHRS and CDR2 YFSETQ come from the germline V gene. V was clipped by 4 bases and J by 1 base; unmatched bases: 6. The CDR3 is 16 residues long. In DNA form, the CDR3 reads TGCGCCAGCAGCACGGGACAGGGGATCGGCACAGATACGCAGTATTTT. It encodes CASSTGQGIGTDTQYF.